The next 25 T cell receptor beta chains were all read from a single sample in a study of T cell responses to AZD1222 COVID-19 vaccine. Only in-frame clones appear in the TCRdb table, and some are missing; sequencing was by immunoSEQ multiplex PCR. This table holds 140,000 to 150,000 clones, about 93% found once. Sequenced here: peripheral blood, sampled on day 0 of AZD1222 vaccination. The receptor set was obtained from an adult in good health.

This rearrangement joins TRBV28 to TRBJ1-2; D is uncertain. The germline gives CDR1 MDHEN, CDR2 SYDVKM. The ends were cut back, 10 bases at V and 0 bases at J, with 9 bases in the middle. This CDR3 has 12 residues. The CDR3 here is CANYGTNYGYTF. The CDR3 nucleotides read TGTGCCAACTACGGGACTAACTATGGCTACACCTTC.

The table lists this clone with a count of one. The V gene is TRBV29-1, the J gene TRBJ1-2, with a tentative D call TRBD1 (5 bases). V was shortened by 0 bases and J by 2 bases, with 7 bases between the two germline ends. This CDR3 has 13 residues. Germline CDR1 and CDR2: SQVTM and ANQGSEA. The CDR3 nucleotides read TGCAGCGTTGAAGACAGGGAAAACTATGGCTACACCTTC. This encodes CSVEDRENYGYTF.

The J gene is TRBJ1-5, the V gene TRBV19; TRBD1 might be the D (6 bases). The CDR3 is 13 residues long. Between the trimmed V and J ends, which lost 4 bases and 2 bases, there was a span of 6 bases. Germline V gene lookup returns CDR1 LNHDA and CDR2 SQIVND (reference sequence). The CDR3 nucleotides are TGTGCCAGTAGTAGACAGGGCAATCAGCCCCAGCATTTT. Protein: CASSRQGNQPQHF.

This clone was seen only once. The V call is TRBV28, the J call TRBJ1-1; 8 bases match TRBD1. The CDR3 runs to 17 residues. Germline V gene sequence: CDR1 MDHEN, CDR2 SYDVKM. V was pared by 7 bases and J by 4 bases, with 17 bases of the junction left unmatched. The DNA for the CDR3 is TGTGCCAGCAAAAGGCAGGACAGGGTCCCCGGCGGCACTGAAGCTTTCTTT. Translating it yields CASKRQDRVPGGTEAFF.

The V and J genes are TRBV19 and TRBJ2-7; D is unresolved. Trimming stripped 8 bases from V and 1 base from J, with 6 bases between. CDR3 length equals 11 residues. Germline V gene lookup returns CDR1 LNHDA and CDR2 SQIVND (reference sequence). Written as DNA, the CDR3 is TGTGCCAGTTCCGGTTCCTACGAGCAGTACTTC. Translating it yields CASSGSYEQYF.

A remark on this clone: One end of the junction is discordant with germline, which a read error may explain. The J gene is TRBJ2-7, the V gene TRBV12-3 or TRBV12-4; possible D gene TRBD1, 6 bases. The CDR3 contains 12 residues. This CDR3 reads CASSLWDNALHF. In nucleotides, the CDR3 is TGTGCCAGCAGTTTGTGGGACAACGCGCTACACTTC.

This clone was observed once. The CDR3 DNA reads as TGTGCCAGCAGCTTCACCGGGAGTGGGACCTACGAGCAGTACTTC. Translating it yields CASSFTGSGTYEQYF. The V gene is TRBV7-9, the J gene TRBJ2-7, with D possibly being TRBD2 (6 bases). Germline CDR1 SEHNR, CDR2 FQNEAQ (reference sequence). V was cut by 3 bases and J by 2 bases, with 14 bases left in between. CDR3 size: 15 residues. Using reference TRBV7-9 and TRBJ2-7 for the parts outside the CDR3, the full variable domain is DTGVSQNPRHKITKRGQNVTFRCDPISEHNRLYWYRQTLGQGPEFLTYFQNEAQLEKSRLLSDRFSAERPKGSFSTLEIQRTEQGDSAMYLCASSFTGSGTYEQYFGPGTRLTVT.

This sequence joins TRBV9 and TRBJ2-7; no reliable D call. Germline V gene sequence: CDR1 SGDLS, CDR2 YYNGEE. The CDR3 is 14 amino acids. V shed 0 bases and J shed 5 bases, with 12 bases lying between them. CDR3 in DNA: TGTGCCAGCAGCGTAGGGGTGATTGGGGACGAGCAGTACTTC. It codes for CASSVGVIGDEQYF.

This chain links TRBV10-1 with TRBJ2-1, with D perhaps TRBD2 (6 bases). This CDR3 comprises 16 residues. Germline V gene lookup returns CDR1 WNHNN and CDR2 SYGVQD (reference sequence). V lost 0 bases, J lost 7 bases, and 16 bases lay in between. This CDR3 is CASSESGGARRNEQFF. The CDR3 DNA reads TGCGCCAGCAGTGAGTCCGGAGGGGCGCGACGGAATGAGCAGTTCTTC.

This sequence joins TRBV30 and TRBJ2-7, with a weak D call TRBD1 (6 bases). The germline gives CDR1 GTSNPN, CDR2 SVGIG (reference sequence). This CDR3 region has 14 residues. V was pared by 2 bases and J by 0 bases, with 11 bases between. The CDR3 is CAWSPGTLSYEQYF. CDR3 sequence (DNA): TGTGCCTGGAGTCCAGGGACACTCTCCTACGAGCAGTACTTC.

This chain joins TRBV7-9 and TRBJ1-6; 10 positions agree with TRBD1. This CDR3 contains 16 residues. Germline V gives CDR1 SEHNR, CDR2 FQNEAQ (reference sequence). Losses at the gene ends were 5 bases for V and 7 bases for J; bases not matched to a gene: 8. The CDR3 bases are TGTGCCAGCAGCCGCGATGGACAGGGGGGGAATTCACCCCTCCACTTT. As protein: CASSRDGQGGNSPLHF. Supplemented by reference TRBV7-9 and TRBJ1-6, the full variable domain reads DTGVSQNPRHKITKRGQNVTFRCDPISEHNRLYWYRQTLGQGPEFLTYFQNEAQLEKSRLLSDRFSAERPKGSFSTLEIQRTEQGDSAMYLCASSRDGQGGNSPLHFGNGTRLTVT.

The sample holds one count of this clone. This same CDR3 is encoded by further DNA sequences in the sample. The rearrangement joins TRBV4-1 to TRBJ1-3; D unclear. The germline CDR1 and CDR2 sequences are MGHRA and YSYEKL. The germline V and J ends were trimmed by 0 bases and 0 bases, with 6 bases remaining between them. The CDR3 loop spans 15 amino acids. The CDR3: CASSQDPGSGNTIYF. In nucleotides, the CDR3 is TGCGCCAGCAGCCAAGACCCCGGCTCTGGAAACACCATATATTTT.

V usage is TRBV5-5 and J usage is TRBJ1-1, with D tentatively TRBD1 (5 bases). The V end lost 0 bases, the J end lost 4 bases, and 7 bases lay between the germline ends. The CDR3 loop spans 13 amino acids. The germline V gene has CDR1 SGHKS and CDR2 YYEKEE (reference sequence). CDR3 amino acids: CASSLEGLTEAFF. The CDR3 bases are TGTGCCAGCAGCTTGGAGGGACTCACTGAAGCTTTCTTT.

This chain connects TRBV7-2 to TRBJ1-6; tentatively, D is TRBD1 (5 bases). The V gene's germline CDR1 is SGHTA and CDR2 FQGNSA. CDR3 length equals 15 residues. V lost 5 bases and J 13 bases, leaving 21 bases between the germline ends. This chain's CDR3 is CASSISWGVAGPLHF. The CDR3 coding sequence is TGTGCCAGCAGCATTAGTTGGGGCGTTGCGGGTCCCCTCCACTTT.

V and J are TRBV4-1 and TRBJ2-5; D is perhaps TRBD1 or TRBD2 (5 bases each). The CDR3 consists of 13 residues. CDR1 is MGHRA, CDR2 YSYEKL, per germline. Trimming took 3 bases from V and 9 from J, leaving 14 bases between them. The chain's CDR3 is CASSHPGTPPQYF. The CDR3 DNA reads as TGCGCCAGCAGCCACCCCGGGACCCCACCCCAGTACTTC.

There are a few counts of this clone. The chain uses TRBV9 and TRBJ1-1; 8 nucleotides align to TRBD1. This CDR3 is built from 15 residues. Germline CDR1 SGDLS, CDR2 YYNGEE. Trimming took 1 base from V and 4 from J; bases not matched to a gene: 6. This CDR3 is CASSVSWTGPTEAFF. CDR3 DNA: TGTGCCAGCAGCGTAAGCTGGACAGGGCCCACTGAAGCTTTCTTT.

The chain couples TRBV4-1 to TRBJ1-5; 7 bases map to TRBD1. V shed 0 bases, J shed 6 bases, and the junction held 5 bases outside the gene matches. CDR3 length: 15 residues. CDR1 and CDR2 (germline): MGHRA, YSYEKL. For the CDR3, the DNA is TGCGCCAGCAGCCAAGATACTGAGGGGGCTCAGCCCCAGCATTTT. Translated, it gives CASSQDTEGAQPQHF.

The CDR3 DNA reads TGTGCCAGCAGCCAAGGGACTTGGGGATACGAGCAGTACTTC. Protein sequence: CASSQGTWGYEQYF. This chain connects TRBV3-1 (or the pseudogene TRBV3-2) to TRBJ2-7; tentatively, D is TRBD2 (5 bases). Germline loops: CDR1 LGHDT, CDR2 YNNKEL (reference sequence). Trimming cost V 1 base and J 4 bases, with 11 bases left between them. This CDR3 is 14 amino acids long.

The table lists this clone with a count of one. This sequence joins TRBV18 and TRBJ2-5; TRBD2 is a possible D gene (6 bases). Germline CDR1 KGHSH, CDR2 LQKENI. The CDR3 has 16 residues. V was clipped by 1 base and J by 0 bases, with 12 bases between them. The CDR3 sequence is CASSPRLANDQETQYF. The CDR3 DNA reads as TGTGCCAGCTCACCACGGCTAGCGAACGACCAAGAGACCCAGTACTTC.

To note about this clone: The same CDR3 can be traced to other DNA sequences in this sample. This chain links TRBV5-1 with TRBJ2-5; TRBD2 might be the D (6 bases). V was cut by 0 bases and J by 1 base, with 7 bases left in between. Per the germline V gene, CDR1 is SGHRS and CDR2 is YFSETQ. This CDR3 is 14 amino acids long. CDR3 sequence (DNA): TGCGCCAGCAGCTTGGTCGGGGGCCAAGAGACCCAGTACTTC. Translation gives CASSLVGGQETQYF.

The gene calls are TRBV27 and TRBJ2-5; a possible D gene is TRBD2 (5 bases). V lost 5 bases and J lost 5, with 15 bases in between. Germline V gene data show CDR1 as MNHEY and CDR2 as SMNVEV (reference sequence). The CDR3 has 14 residues. This CDR3 reads CASSPHPSGETQYF. The DNA of the CDR3 is TGTGCCAGCAGTCCCCATCCGTCGGGGGAGACCCAGTACTTC.

The chain employs TRBV5-1 and TRBJ2-7; TRBD1 matches 8 bases. The J segment lost 6 bases and the V segment lost 4 bases, leaving 12 bases of the junction unmatched. Germline-derived CDR1 and CDR2 are SGHRS and YFSETQ. The CDR3 totals 15 residues. CDR3: CASSASQGALSEQYF. The CDR3 nucleotides are TGCGCCAGCAGCGCCAGTCAGGGGGCGCTGAGCGAGCAGTACTTC. Drawing the rest from reference TRBV5-1 and TRBJ2-7, the complete variable domain is KAGVTQTPRYLIKTRGQQVTLSCSPISGHRSVSWYQQTPGQGLQFLFEYFSETQRNKGNFPGRFSGRQFSNSRSEMNVSTLELGDSALYLCASSASQGALSEQYFGPGTRLTVT.

V is TRBV5-1 and J is TRBJ2-1; 9 nucleotides match TRBD2. This CDR3 comprises 18 residues. The V gene end was trimmed by 0 bases and the J gene end by 1 base; junction bases not matched to a gene: 8. The germline gives CDR1 SGHRS, CDR2 YFSETQ. CDR3 sequence (DNA): TGCGCCAGCAGCTTGGATCCTAGCGGGATTACATCCTACAATGAGCAGTTCTTC. Its protein product is CASSLDPSGITSYNEQFF.

The CDR3: CASSIPTGLGQETQYF. The CDR3 DNA reads as TGCGCCAGCAGCATCCCCACAGGGCTGGGACAAGAGACCCAGTACTTC. The J gene is TRBJ2-5, the V gene TRBV5-1, with D perhaps matching TRBD1 (6 bases). Germline loops: CDR1 SGHRS, CDR2 YFSETQ. The germline V and J ends were trimmed by 4 bases and 2 bases, with 18 bases remaining between them. The CDR3 is 16 residues long.

The chain combines TRBV11-1 with TRBJ2-5; either TRBD1 or TRBD2 may supply D (7 bases each). Trimming shortened V by 2 bases and J by 5 bases, and 9 bases separated the two germline ends. The CDR3 consists of 13 residues. Per the germline V gene, CDR1 is SGHAT and CDR2 is FQDESV (reference sequence). CDR3 amino acids: CASSLQGGETQYF. CDR3 DNA: TGTGCCAGCAGCTTACAGGGGGGGGAGACCCAGTACTTC.